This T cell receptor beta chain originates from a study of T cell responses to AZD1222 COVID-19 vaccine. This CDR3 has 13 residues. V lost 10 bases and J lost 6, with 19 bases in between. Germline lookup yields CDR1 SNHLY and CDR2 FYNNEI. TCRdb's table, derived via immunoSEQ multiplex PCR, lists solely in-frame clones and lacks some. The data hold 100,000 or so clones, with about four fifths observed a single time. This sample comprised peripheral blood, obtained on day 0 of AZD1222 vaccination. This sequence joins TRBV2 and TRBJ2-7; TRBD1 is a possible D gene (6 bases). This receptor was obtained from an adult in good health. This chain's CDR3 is CATQIGGSGEQYF. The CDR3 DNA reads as TGTGCCACGCAAATAGGGGGATCCGGCGAGCAGTACTTC. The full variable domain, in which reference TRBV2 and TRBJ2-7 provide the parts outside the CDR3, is EPEVTQTPSHQVTQMGQEVILRCVPISNHLYFYWYRQILGQKVEFLVSFYNNEISEKSEIFDDQFSVERPDGSNFTLKIRSTKLEDSAMYFCATQIGGSGEQYFGPGTRLTVT.